This TCR beta chain derives from a study of T cells in Graves' hyperthyroidism and ophthalmopathy. Study-level results: A median around 6 months before onset, the model predicted ophthalmopathy.

This clonotype was observed many times. Its antigen is unidentified. RNA transcripts were the template for amplifying TCR beta CDR3 regions. TCR CDR3 underwent first-round RT-PCR with the HTBI primer set. TCRdb independently ran MiXCR on the multiplex PCR reads; one entry per CDR3 protein. The sample records around 500,000 distinct CDR3 sequences, around 15% being singletons. The CDR3 spans 13 residues. Looked up from germline, CDR1 is SQVTM and CDR2 is ANQGSEA. Trimming pared 5 bases from V and 12 bases from J, leaving 20 bases between. Graves' hyperthyroidism qualified as stable when ophthalmopathy did not progress within 18 months.

This chain links TRBV29-1 with TRBJ2-1; D possibly corresponds to TRBD2 (6 bases). The sample was blood. The sequence derives from a woman aged 40 to 50 with Graves' hyperthyroidism. The CDR3: CSVSIGPQGGQFF. The CDR3 nucleotides read TGCAGCGTTTCTATCGGACCGCAGGGAGGGCAGTTCTTC.